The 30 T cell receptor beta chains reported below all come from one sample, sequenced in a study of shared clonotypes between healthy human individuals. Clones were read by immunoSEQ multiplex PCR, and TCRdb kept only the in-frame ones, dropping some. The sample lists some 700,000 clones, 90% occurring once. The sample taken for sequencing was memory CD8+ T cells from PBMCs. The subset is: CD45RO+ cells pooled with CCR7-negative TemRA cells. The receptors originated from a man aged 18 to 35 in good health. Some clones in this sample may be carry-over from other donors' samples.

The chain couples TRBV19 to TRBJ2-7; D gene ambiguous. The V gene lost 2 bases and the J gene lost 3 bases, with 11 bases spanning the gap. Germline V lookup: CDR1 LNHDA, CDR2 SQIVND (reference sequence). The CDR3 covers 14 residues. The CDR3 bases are TGTGCCAGTAGTATACGCGACCGCTTCTACGAGCAGTACTTC. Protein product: CASSIRDRFYEQYF.

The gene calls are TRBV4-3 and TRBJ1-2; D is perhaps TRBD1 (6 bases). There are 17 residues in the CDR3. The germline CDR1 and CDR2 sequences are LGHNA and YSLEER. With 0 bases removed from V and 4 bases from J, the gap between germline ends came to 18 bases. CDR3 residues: CASSQDRRDTVSYGYTF. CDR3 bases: TGCGCCAGCAGCCAAGATAGGAGGGACACCGTTTCCTATGGCTACACCTTC.

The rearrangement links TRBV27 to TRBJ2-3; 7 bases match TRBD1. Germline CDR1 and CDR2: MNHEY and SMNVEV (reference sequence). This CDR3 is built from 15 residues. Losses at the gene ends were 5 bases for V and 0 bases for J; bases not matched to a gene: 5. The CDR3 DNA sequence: TGTGCCAGCAGTAAGGGACAGTATAGCACAGATACGCAGTATTTT. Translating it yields CASSKGQYSTDTQYF.

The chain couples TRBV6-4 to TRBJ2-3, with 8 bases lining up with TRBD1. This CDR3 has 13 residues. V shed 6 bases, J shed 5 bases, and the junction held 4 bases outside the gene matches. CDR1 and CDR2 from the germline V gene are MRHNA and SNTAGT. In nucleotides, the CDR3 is TGTGCCAGCAGCGACAGGGGTGGAGATACGCAGTATTTT. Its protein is CASSDRGGDTQYF.

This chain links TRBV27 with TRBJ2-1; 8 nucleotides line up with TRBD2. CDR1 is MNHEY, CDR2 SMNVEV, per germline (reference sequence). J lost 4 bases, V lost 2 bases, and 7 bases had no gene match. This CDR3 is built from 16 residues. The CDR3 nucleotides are TGTGCCAGCAGTTTAGTAGCGGGAATTGGATACAATGAGCAGTTCTTC. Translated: CASSLVAGIGYNEQFF.

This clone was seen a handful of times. The CDR3 protein is CASSSTSGRSSYNEQFF. The DNA for the CDR3 is TGTGCCAGCAGCTCGACTAGCGGGAGGAGCTCCTACAATGAGCAGTTCTTC. This rearrangement joins TRBV7-2 to TRBJ2-1, with 13 bases that match TRBD2. Per germline, CDR1 SGHTA and CDR2 FQGNSA. V shed 4 bases, J shed 0 bases, and the junction held 3 bases outside the gene matches. The CDR3 runs to 17 residues.

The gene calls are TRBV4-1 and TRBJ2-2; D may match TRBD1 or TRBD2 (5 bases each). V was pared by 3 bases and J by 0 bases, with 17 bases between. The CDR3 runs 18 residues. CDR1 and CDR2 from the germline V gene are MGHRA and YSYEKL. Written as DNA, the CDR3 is TGCGCCAGCAGCCAGTATCACGCCGGGACGACGAACACCGGGGAGCTGTTTTTT. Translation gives CASSQYHAGTTNTGELFF.

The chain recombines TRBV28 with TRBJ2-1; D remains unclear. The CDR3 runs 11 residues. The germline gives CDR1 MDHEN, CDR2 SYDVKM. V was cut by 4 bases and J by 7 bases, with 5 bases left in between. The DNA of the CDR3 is TGTGCCAGCAGTTGGGAAAATGAGCAGTTCTTC. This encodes CASSWENEQFF.

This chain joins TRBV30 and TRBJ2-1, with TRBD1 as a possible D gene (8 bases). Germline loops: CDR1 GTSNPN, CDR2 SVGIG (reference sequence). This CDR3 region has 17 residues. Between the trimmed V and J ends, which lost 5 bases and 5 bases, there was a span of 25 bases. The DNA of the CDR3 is TGTGCCTGGCGCCCCTCCAGGGGGCTAGCGGTTCACAATGAGCAGTTCTTC. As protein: CAWRPSRGLAVHNEQFF.

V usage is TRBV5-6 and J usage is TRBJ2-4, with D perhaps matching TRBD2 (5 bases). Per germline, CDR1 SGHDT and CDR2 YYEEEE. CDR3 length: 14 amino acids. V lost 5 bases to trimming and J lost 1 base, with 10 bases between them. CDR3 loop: CASRGTGAKNIQYF. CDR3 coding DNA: TGTGCCAGCAGGGGAACGGGGGCCAAAAACATTCAGTACTTC.

Here the CDR3 DNA reads TGTGCCAGCAGTTTTAATATGGGGGCACTAGGTCAGAATGAGCAGTTCTTC. Amino acid sequence: CASSFNMGALGQNEQFF. This chain joins TRBV27 and TRBJ2-1, with D possibly matching TRBD1 (6 bases). CDR1 is MNHEY and CDR2 is SMNVEV in the germline V gene (reference sequence). V was cut by 3 bases and J by 7 bases, with 22 bases left in between. The CDR3 extends over 17 amino acids.

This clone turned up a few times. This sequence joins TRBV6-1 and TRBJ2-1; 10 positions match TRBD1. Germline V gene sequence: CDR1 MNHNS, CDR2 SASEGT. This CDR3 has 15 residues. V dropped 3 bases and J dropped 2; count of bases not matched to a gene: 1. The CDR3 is CASSDGTGAYNEQFF. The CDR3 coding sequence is TGTGCCAGCAGTGATGGGACAGGGGCCTACAATGAGCAGTTCTTC.

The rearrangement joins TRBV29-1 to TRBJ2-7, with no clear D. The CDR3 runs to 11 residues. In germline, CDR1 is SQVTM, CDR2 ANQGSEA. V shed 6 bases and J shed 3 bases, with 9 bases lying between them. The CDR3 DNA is TGCAGCGTGGCTGACGGCTACGAGCAGTACTTC. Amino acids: CSVADGYEQYF.

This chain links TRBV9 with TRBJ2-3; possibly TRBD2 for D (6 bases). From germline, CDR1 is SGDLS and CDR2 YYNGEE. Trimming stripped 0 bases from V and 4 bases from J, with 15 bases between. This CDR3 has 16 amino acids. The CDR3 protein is CASSVVVGGQPDTQYF. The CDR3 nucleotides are TGTGCCAGCAGCGTAGTGGTGGGAGGTCAACCAGATACGCAGTATTTT.

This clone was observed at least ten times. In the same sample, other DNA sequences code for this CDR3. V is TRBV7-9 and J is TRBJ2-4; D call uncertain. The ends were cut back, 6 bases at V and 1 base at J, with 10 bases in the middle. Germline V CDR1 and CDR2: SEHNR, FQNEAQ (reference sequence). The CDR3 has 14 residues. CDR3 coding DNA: TGTGCCAGCAGTTTGGTGGAGGCCAAAAACATTCAGTACTTC. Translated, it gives CASSLVEAKNIQYF.

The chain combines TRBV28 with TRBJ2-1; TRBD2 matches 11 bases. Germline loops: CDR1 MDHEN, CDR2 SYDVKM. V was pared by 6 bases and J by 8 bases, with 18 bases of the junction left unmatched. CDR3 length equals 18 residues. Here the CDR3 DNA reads TGTGCCAGCAGGGGCTCAATGGGGACTAGCGGTCTCGGCGATGAGCAGTTCTTC. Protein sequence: CASRGSMGTSGLGDEQFF.

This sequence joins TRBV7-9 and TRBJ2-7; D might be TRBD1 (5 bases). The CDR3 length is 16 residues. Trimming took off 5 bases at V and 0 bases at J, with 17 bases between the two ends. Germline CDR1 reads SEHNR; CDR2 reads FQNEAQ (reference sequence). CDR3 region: CASSRGLGQSSYEQYF. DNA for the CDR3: TGTGCCAGCAGCCGTGGGCTGGGGCAGAGCTCCTACGAGCAGTACTTC.

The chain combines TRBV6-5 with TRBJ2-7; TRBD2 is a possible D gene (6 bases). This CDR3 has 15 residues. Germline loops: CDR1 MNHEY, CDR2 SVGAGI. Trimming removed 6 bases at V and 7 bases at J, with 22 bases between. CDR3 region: CASSPSSGGAWEQYF. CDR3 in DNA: TGTGCCAGCAGCCCCAGCAGCGGAGGGGCCTGGGAGCAGTACTTC.

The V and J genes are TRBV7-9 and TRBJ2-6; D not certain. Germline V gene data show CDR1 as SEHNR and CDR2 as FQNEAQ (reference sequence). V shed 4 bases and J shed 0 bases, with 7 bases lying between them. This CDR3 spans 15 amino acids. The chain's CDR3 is CASSSPISGANVLTF. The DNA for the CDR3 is TGTGCCAGCAGCTCGCCGATCTCTGGGGCCAACGTCCTGACTTTC. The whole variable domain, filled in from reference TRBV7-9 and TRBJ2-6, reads DTGVSQNPRHKITKRGQNVTFRCDPISEHNRLYWYRQTLGQGPEFLTYFQNEAQLEKSRLLSDRFSAERPKGSFSTLEIQRTEQGDSAMYLCASSSPISGANVLTFGAGSRLTVL.

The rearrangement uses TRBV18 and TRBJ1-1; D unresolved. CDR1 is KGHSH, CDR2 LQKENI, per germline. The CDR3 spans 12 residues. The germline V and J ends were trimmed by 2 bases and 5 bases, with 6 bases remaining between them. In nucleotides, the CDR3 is TGTGCCAGCTCACCAGGGCGTACTGAAGCTTTCTTT. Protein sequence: CASSPGRTEAFF.

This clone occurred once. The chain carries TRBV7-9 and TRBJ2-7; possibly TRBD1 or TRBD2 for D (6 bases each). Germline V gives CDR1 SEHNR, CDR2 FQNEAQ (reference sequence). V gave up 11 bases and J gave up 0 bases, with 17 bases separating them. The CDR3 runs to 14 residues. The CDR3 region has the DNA TGTGCCGGAGCCGGGGGCGGAAGCTCCTACGAGCAGTACTTC. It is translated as CAGAGGGSSYEQYF.

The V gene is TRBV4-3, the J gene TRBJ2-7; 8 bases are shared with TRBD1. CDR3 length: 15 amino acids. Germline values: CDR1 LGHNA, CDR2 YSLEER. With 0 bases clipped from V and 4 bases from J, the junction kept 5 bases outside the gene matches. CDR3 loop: CASSQEGDRLYEQYF. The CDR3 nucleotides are TGCGCCAGCAGCCAAGAGGGGGACAGGCTGTACGAGCAGTACTTC.

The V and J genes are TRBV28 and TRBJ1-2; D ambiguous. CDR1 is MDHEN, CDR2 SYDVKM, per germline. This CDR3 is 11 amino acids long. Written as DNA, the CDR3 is TGTGGGGCAGGCGTTAACTATGGCTACACCTTC. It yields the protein CGAGVNYGYTF.

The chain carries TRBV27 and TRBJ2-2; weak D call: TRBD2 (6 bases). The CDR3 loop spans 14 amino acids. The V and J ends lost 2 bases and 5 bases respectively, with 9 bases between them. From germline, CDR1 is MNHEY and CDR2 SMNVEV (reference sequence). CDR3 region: CASSLQEGTGELFF. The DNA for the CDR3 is TGTGCCAGCAGTTTACAGGAGGGGACCGGGGAGCTGTTTTTT.

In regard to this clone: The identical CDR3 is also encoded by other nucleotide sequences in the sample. Written as DNA, the CDR3 is TGTGCCAGCAGTTTGGGCGCAGCCTACGAGCAGTACTTC. It specifies CASSLGAAYEQYF. This chain connects TRBV27 to TRBJ2-7; D is ambiguous. Germline V gene lookup returns CDR1 MNHEY and CDR2 SMNVEV (reference sequence). The length of the CDR3 is 13 residues. V lost 3 bases and J 2 bases, leaving 8 bases between the germline ends.

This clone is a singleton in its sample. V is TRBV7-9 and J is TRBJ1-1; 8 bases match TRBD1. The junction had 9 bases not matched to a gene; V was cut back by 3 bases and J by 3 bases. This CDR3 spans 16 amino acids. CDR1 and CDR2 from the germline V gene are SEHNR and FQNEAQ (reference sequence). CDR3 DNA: TGTGCCAGCAGCTTTCCTTTGCAGGGGGCTGACACTGAAGCTTTCTTT. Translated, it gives CASSFPLQGADTEAFF.

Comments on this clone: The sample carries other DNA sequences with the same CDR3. The CDR3 spells CATSRVPGMNTEAFF. CDR3 bases: TGTGCCACCAGCAGAGTGCCAGGAATGAACACTGAAGCTTTCTTT. The chain couples TRBV15 to TRBJ1-1; no clear D gene. The V gene lost 1 base and the J gene lost 0 bases, with 9 bases spanning the gap. There are 15 residues in the CDR3. Germline V lookup: CDR1 LNHNV, CDR2 YYDKDF (reference sequence).

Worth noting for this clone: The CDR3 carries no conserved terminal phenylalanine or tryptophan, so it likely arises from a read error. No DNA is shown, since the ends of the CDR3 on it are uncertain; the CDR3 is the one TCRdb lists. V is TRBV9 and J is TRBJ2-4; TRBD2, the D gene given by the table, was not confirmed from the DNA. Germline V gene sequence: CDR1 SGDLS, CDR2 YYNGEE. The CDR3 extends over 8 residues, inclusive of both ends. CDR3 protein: CASIFFSS.

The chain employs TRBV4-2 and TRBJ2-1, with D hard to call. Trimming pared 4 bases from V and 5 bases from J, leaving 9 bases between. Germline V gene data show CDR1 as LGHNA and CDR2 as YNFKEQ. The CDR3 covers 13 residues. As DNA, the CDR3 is TGTGCCAGCAGCCCAGAGCGAAACAATGAGCAGTTCTTC. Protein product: CASSPERNNEQFF.

The CDR3 DNA is TGTGCCAGCAGCTGGGAACTCGGGGTCGAAGCTTTCTTT. Its protein product is CASSWELGVEAFF. The J gene is TRBJ1-1, the V gene TRBV5-6; D is unclear. The CDR3 is 13 amino acids. V was shortened by 3 bases and J by 8 bases, with 14 bases between the two germline ends. Germline V lookup: CDR1 SGHDT, CDR2 YYEEEE.